This entry lists 27 T cell receptor beta chains sequenced from one sample in a study of blood T cell repertoires in COVID-19. Sequencing was performed with immunoSEQ multiplex PCR; in TCRdb, only in-frame clones are kept and a portion is missing. The sample gives approximately 220,000 clones, about 87% of which show up once; approximately 6.2% is in the top ten. Sequenced: peripheral blood. The receptors originated from a man between 60 and 75 years old who had recovered from COVID-19.

This sequence joins TRBV3-1 (or the pseudogene TRBV3-2) and TRBJ2-1; 9 nucleotides align to TRBD2. This CDR3 has 16 residues. The ends lost 4 bases at V and 7 bases at J; junction bases unmatched: 11. Germline CDR1 reads LGHDT; CDR2 reads YNNKEL (reference sequence). CDR3 sequence: CASSPTGSGRRNEQFF. The CDR3 DNA is TGTGCCAGCAGCCCTACAGGGAGCGGGAGGAGAAATGAGCAGTTCTTC.

The rearrangement joins TRBV27 to TRBJ2-2, with 7 bases aligning to TRBD2. Losses at the gene ends were 6 bases for V and 4 bases for J; bases not matched to a gene: 20. There are 19 residues in the CDR3. Germline assignment: CDR1 MNHEY and CDR2 SMNVEV (reference sequence). The CDR3 DNA is TGTGCCAGCAGCCATAAATGGTCTTCCACTAGCGTGAGCACCGGGGAGCTGTTTTTT. Its protein product is CASSHKWSSTSVSTGELFF.

J is TRBJ1-1 and V is TRBV5-5; D is perhaps TRBD1 (6 bases). The CDR3 is 13 residues long. Trimming pared 2 bases from V and 7 bases from J, leaving 12 bases between. Looked up from germline, CDR1 is SGHKS and CDR2 is YYEKEE (reference sequence). CDR3 sequence (DNA): TGTGCCAGCAGCTTTCAAACGGACAGTGAAGCTTTCTTT. It codes for CASSFQTDSEAFF.

The chain links TRBV19 to TRBJ1-3, with D unclear. CDR3 length: 15 amino acids. The V end was cut by 1 base, the J end by 1 base, with 8 bases between. Germline lookup yields CDR1 LNHDA and CDR2 SQIVND (reference sequence). CDR3 nucleotide sequence: TGTGCCAGTAGTATAGGACTCTATTCTGGAAACACCATATATTTT. Its protein is CASSIGLYSGNTIYF.

The count of this clone is one. The gene calls are TRBV9 and TRBJ2-2, with 8 bases lining up with TRBD2. CDR1 and CDR2 (germline): SGDLS, YYNGEE. V shed 0 bases and J 3 bases; nucleotides not matched to a gene: 4. There are 16 residues in the CDR3. Here the CDR3 reads CASSVGGGLYTGELFF. The CDR3 DNA is TGTGCCAGCAGCGTAGGCGGGGGGCTCTACACCGGGGAGCTGTTTTTT.

This rearrangement joins TRBV5-1 to TRBJ2-2, with no clear D. Trimming removed 4 bases at V and 5 bases at J, with 12 bases between. The length of the CDR3 is 14 residues. Per germline, CDR1 SGHRS and CDR2 YFSETQ. CDR3 coding DNA: TGCGCCAGCAGCATGGACGCACGGACCGGGGAGCTGTTTTTT. Protein: CASSMDARTGELFF.

This clone has a single count. V gene TRBV5-6 combines with J gene TRBJ1-2, with D possibly TRBD1 on 6 matching bases. CDR3 length equals 15 residues. Germline V gene data show CDR1 as SGHDT and CDR2 as YYEEEE. Trimming stripped 0 bases from V and 5 bases from J, with 14 bases between. The DNA of the CDR3 is TGTGCCAGCAGCTTGGGCAGGGGAAATCGATATGGCTACACCTTC. Its translation is CASSLGRGNRYGYTF.

V usage is TRBV7-6 and J usage is TRBJ2-7; D uncertain. The CDR3 loop spans 12 amino acids. Trimming left V 5 bases short and J 13 bases short, with 18 bases between. Germline CDR1 is SGHVS and CDR2 is FNYEAQ. The CDR3 here is CASSTARSLPYF. For the CDR3, the DNA is TGTGCCAGCAGCACCGCGAGGTCCCTCCCTTACTTC.

The chain recombines TRBV2 with TRBJ2-5; the D gene is possibly TRBD2 (5 bases). The V gene's germline CDR1 is SNHLY and CDR2 FYNNEI. V lost 3 bases and J 5 bases, leaving 16 bases between the germline ends. CDR3 length equals 15 residues. The CDR3 protein is CASSEVRAGLETQYF. CDR3 nucleotide sequence: TGTGCCAGCAGTGAGGTGCGGGCGGGCCTGGAGACCCAGTACTTC.

On this clone itself: Different DNA sequences within this sample yield the same CDR3. The genes are TRBV30 and TRBJ2-7; D gene uncertain. Trimming shortened V by 0 bases and J by 4 bases, and 4 bases separated the two germline ends. The CDR3 is 11 residues long. Germline CDR1 reads GTSNPN; CDR2 reads SVGIG (reference sequence). The CDR3 DNA is TGTGCCTGGAGTGTGAGATACGAGCAGTACTTC. Its protein is CAWSVRYEQYF.

V and J are TRBV19 and TRBJ2-5; perhaps TRBD2 as D (6 bases). With 1 base removed from V and 4 bases from J, the gap between germline ends came to 13 bases. This CDR3 comprises 15 residues. Germline V lookup: CDR1 LNHDA, CDR2 SQIVND (reference sequence). CDR3 bases: TGTGCCAGTAGTATAGGCCCGGGACTGCTAGAGACCCAGTACTTC. This gives the protein CASSIGPGLLETQYF. Drawing the rest from reference TRBV19 and TRBJ2-5, the complete variable domain is DGGITQSPKYLFRKEGQNVTLSCEQNLNHDAMYWYRQDPGQGLRLIYYSQIVNDFQKGDIAEGYSVSREKKESFPLTVTSAQKNPTAFYLCASSIGPGLLETQYFGPGTRLLVL.

This rearrangement joins TRBV7-2 to TRBJ1-4, with D maybe TRBD1 (5 bases). The germline CDR1 and CDR2 sequences are SGHTA and FQGNSA. This CDR3 region has 15 residues. V lost 5 bases and J 4 bases, leaving 14 bases between the germline ends. The CDR3 DNA follows: TGTGCCAGCAGCCCAGGGCGGAATTATAATGAAAAACTGTTTTTT. Translating it yields CASSPGRNYNEKLFF.

The chain combines TRBV10-3 with TRBJ2-5; 8 nucleotides line up with TRBD2. The V segment lost 6 bases and the J segment 5 bases; nucleotides outside the gene matches: 5. The CDR3 has 13 residues. Germline V lookup: CDR1 ENHRY, CDR2 SYGVKD. The CDR3 spells CAISRAGEETQYF. In DNA, the CDR3 is TGTGCCATCAGCAGAGCGGGAGAGGAGACCCAGTACTTC.

The rearrangement joins TRBV5-1 to TRBJ2-2, with 9 nucleotides matching TRBD2. Germline CDR1 SGHRS, CDR2 YFSETQ. The ends lost 0 bases at V and 5 bases at J; junction bases unmatched: 11. The CDR3 totals 18 residues. This CDR3 reads CASSLAWGSGSQTGELFF. The CDR3 bases are TGCGCCAGCAGCTTGGCCTGGGGTAGCGGGAGCCAAACCGGGGAGCTGTTTTTT.

This chain uses TRBV6-5 with TRBJ1-5; perhaps TRBD1 as D (5 bases). V was clipped by 2 bases and J by 5 bases, with 13 bases between them. The CDR3 spans 15 residues. From germline, CDR1 is MNHEY and CDR2 SVGAGI. In DNA form, the CDR3 reads TGTGCCAGCAGTTACACCACAGGATCCGATCAGCCCCAGCATTTT. This encodes CASSYTTGSDQPQHF.

The genes are TRBV15 and TRBJ1-2; weak D call: TRBD1 (5 bases). The CDR3 runs to 16 residues. V lost 1 base and J 0 bases, leaving 12 bases between the germline ends. Per the germline V gene, CDR1 is LNHNV and CDR2 is YYDKDF (reference sequence). This CDR3 reads CATSRAKAGSNYGYTF. The CDR3 DNA reads as TGTGCCACCAGCAGAGCGAAGGCAGGGTCTAACTATGGCTACACCTTC.

The V call is TRBV7-2, the J call TRBJ1-1, with unresolved D. The CDR3 is 13 residues long. In germline, CDR1 is SGHTA, CDR2 FQGNSA. The V gene lost 2 bases and the J gene lost 5 bases, with 9 bases spanning the gap. The CDR3 is CASSLTGRTEAFF. The CDR3 DNA is TGTGCCAGCAGCTTAACCGGGAGGACTGAAGCTTTCTTT. Full variable domain (rest looked up from reference TRBV7-2 and TRBJ1-1): GAGVSQSPSNKVTEKGKDVELRCDPISGHTALYWYRQSLGQGLEFLIYFQGNSAPDKSGLPSDRFSAERTGGSVSTLTIQRTQQEDSAVYLCASSLTGRTEAFFGQGTRLTVV.

This clone was counted a single time. The chain employs TRBV10-3 and TRBJ2-1; D is perhaps TRBD2 (6 bases). V lost 2 bases and J 7 bases, leaving 15 bases between the germline ends. The length of the CDR3 is 15 residues. Germline values: CDR1 ENHRY, CDR2 SYGVKD. The CDR3 DNA reads as TGTGCCATCAGTGAGATTAGCGGCCTAGGAAATGAGCAGTTCTTC. Its protein product is CAISEISGLGNEQFF.

The V and J genes are TRBV19 and TRBJ1-2; D possibly corresponds to TRBD1 (5 bases). The CDR3 totals 13 residues. Germline lookup yields CDR1 LNHDA and CDR2 SQIVND (reference sequence). The V end was cut by 0 bases, the J end by 10 bases, with 12 bases between. The CDR3 here is CASSIDLWGVYTF. In DNA form, the CDR3 reads TGTGCCAGTAGTATAGATTTATGGGGGGTCTACACCTTC.

The chain links TRBV30 to TRBJ1-4; D is undetermined. The CDR3 sequence is 15 residues long. Trimming stripped 1 base from V and 0 bases from J, with 9 bases between. Germline V gene lookup returns CDR1 GTSNPN and CDR2 SVGIG (reference sequence). CDR3 region: CAWSDYGATNEKLFF. The CDR3 DNA follows: TGTGCCTGGAGTGATTATGGAGCAACTAATGAAAAACTGTTTTTT.

The V and J genes are TRBV2 and TRBJ2-7; 10 bases fit TRBD2. There are 14 residues in the CDR3. J was trimmed by 3 bases and V by 2 bases; bases with no gene match: 1. Germline values: CDR1 SNHLY, CDR2 FYNNEI. The CDR3 region is CASSELAGVYEQYF. The CDR3 nucleotides are TGTGCCAGCAGTGAACTAGCGGGGGTCTACGAGCAGTACTTC.

The chain combines TRBV19 with TRBJ2-5; 9 bases fit TRBD2. Trimming at V came to 7 bases and at J to 2 bases, leaving 11 bases not matched to a gene. Germline V gene sequence: CDR1 LNHDA, CDR2 SQIVND (reference sequence). The CDR3 loop spans 16 amino acids. The CDR3 loop is CASTPYFAGGQETQYF. For the CDR3, the DNA is TGTGCCAGTACTCCCTACTTTGCGGGGGGGCAAGAGACCCAGTACTTC.

CDR3 sequence reads: CASSERRDGPYGYTF. The CDR3 DNA follows: TGCGCCAGCAGTGAACGGCGGGACGGTCCCTATGGCTACACCTTC. The chain joins TRBV10-1 to TRBJ1-2; D perhaps matches TRBD1 (5 bases). Germline CDR1 is WNHNN and CDR2 is SYGVQD (reference sequence). CDR3 length: 15 amino acids. V lost 3 bases and J 4 bases, leaving 15 bases between the germline ends.

The V call is TRBV30, the J call TRBJ1-1; TRBD1 aligns across 7 bases. Germline V gene sequence: CDR1 GTSNPN, CDR2 SVGIG (reference sequence). The CDR3 has 16 amino acids. V shed 2 bases, J shed 0 bases, and the junction held 9 bases outside the gene matches. The CDR3 spells CAWSRGQTNMNTEAFF. The CDR3, as DNA: TGTGCCTGGAGTCGGGGACAGACCAATATGAACACTGAAGCTTTCTTT.

The chain uses TRBV18 and TRBJ1-2, with 9 bases aligning to TRBD1. Germline loops: CDR1 KGHSH, CDR2 LQKENI. The CDR3 totals 13 residues. V lost 8 bases and J lost 3; bases outside the gene matches: 4. CDR3 nucleotides: TGTGCCAGCGGACAGGGGCAGGACTATGGCTACACCTTC. This codes for CASGQGQDYGYTF.

The rearrangement joins TRBV19 to TRBJ1-4, with 8 positions matching TRBD1. J was trimmed by 7 bases and V by 5 bases; bases with no gene match: 6. The germline gives CDR1 LNHDA, CDR2 SQIVND (reference sequence). This CDR3 contains 14 residues. CDR3 sequence reads: CASSHGQGGEKLFF. The DNA for the CDR3 is TGTGCCAGTAGTCACGGACAGGGCGGTGAAAAACTGTTTTTT.

This clone appeared once. The chain uses TRBV19 and TRBJ2-7; D is perhaps TRBD1 (6 bases). The CDR3 contains 14 residues. Germline CDR1 reads LNHDA; CDR2 reads SQIVND (reference sequence). The V gene lost 3 bases and the J gene lost 3 bases, with 12 bases spanning the gap. CDR3 coding DNA: TGTGCCAGTAGTATGGGACAAAACCTCTACGAGCAGTACTTC. It translates to CASSMGQNLYEQYF.